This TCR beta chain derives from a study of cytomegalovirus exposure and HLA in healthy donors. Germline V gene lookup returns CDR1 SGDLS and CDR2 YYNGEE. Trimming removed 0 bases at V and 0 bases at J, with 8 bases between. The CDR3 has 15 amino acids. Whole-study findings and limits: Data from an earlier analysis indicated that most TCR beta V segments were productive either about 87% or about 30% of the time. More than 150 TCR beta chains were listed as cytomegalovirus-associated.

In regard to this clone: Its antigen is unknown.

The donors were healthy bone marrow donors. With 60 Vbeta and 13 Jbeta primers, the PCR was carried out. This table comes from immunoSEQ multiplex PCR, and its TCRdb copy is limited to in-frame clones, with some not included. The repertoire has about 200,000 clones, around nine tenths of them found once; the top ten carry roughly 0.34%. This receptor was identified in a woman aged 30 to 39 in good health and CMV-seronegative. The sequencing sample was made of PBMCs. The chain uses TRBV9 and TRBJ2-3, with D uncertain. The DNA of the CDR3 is TGTGCCAGCAGCGTAGAAATCTCTAGCACAGATACGCAGTATTTT. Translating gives CASSVEISSTDTQYF.